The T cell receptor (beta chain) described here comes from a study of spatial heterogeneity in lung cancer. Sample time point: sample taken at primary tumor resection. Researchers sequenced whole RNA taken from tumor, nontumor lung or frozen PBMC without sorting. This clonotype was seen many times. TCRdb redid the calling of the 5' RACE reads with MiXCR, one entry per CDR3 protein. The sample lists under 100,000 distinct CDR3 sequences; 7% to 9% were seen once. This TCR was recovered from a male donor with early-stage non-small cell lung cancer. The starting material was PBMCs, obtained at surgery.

This CDR3 is CASSLAGGPPDTQYF. Written as DNA, the CDR3 is TGTGCCAGCAGCTTAGCGGGAGGGCCCCCAGATACGCAGTATTTT. This rearrangement joins TRBV7-9 to TRBJ2-3; TRBD2 matches at 7 bases. Trimming removed 0 bases from V and 4 bases from J; junction bases left unmatched: 4. Germline assignment: CDR1 SEHNR and CDR2 FQNEAQ (reference sequence). This CDR3 is built from 15 residues. Full variable domain (missing parts from reference TRBV7-9 and TRBJ2-3): DTGVSQNPRHKITKRGQNVTFRCDPISEHNRLYWYRQTLGQGPEFLTYFQNEAQLEKSRLLSDRFSAERPKGSFSTLEIQRTEQGDSAMYLCASSLAGGPPDTQYFGPGTRLTVL.